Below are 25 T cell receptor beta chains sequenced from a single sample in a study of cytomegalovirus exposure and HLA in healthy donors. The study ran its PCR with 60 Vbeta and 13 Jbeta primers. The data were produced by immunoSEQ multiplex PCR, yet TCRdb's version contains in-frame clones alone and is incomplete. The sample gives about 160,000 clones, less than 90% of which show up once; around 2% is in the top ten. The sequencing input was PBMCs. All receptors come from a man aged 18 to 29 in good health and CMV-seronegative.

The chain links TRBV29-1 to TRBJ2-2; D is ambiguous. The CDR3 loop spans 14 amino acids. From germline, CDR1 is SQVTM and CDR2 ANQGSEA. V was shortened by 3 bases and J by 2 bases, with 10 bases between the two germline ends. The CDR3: CSVDGLLNTGELFF. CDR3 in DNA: TGCAGCGTTGACGGTCTTCTCAACACCGGGGAGCTGTTTTTT.

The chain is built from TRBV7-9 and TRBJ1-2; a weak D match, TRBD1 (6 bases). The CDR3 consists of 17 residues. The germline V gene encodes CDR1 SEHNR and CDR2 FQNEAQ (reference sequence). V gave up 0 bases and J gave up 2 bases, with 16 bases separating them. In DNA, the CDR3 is TGTGCCAGCAGCTTAGCGCTGGGGGCACACGAGAACTATGGCTACACCTTC. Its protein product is CASSLALGAHENYGYTF.

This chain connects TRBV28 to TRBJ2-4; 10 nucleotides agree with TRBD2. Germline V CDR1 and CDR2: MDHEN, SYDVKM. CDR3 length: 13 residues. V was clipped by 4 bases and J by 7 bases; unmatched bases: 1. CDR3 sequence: CASSSGLANIQYF. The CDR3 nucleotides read TGTGCCAGCAGTTCGGGACTAGCGAACATTCAGTACTTC.

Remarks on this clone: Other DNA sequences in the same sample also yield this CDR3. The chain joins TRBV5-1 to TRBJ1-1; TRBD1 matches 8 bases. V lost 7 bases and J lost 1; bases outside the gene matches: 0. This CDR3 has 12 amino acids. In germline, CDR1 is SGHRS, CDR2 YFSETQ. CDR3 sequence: CASGQGNTEAFF. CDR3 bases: TGCGCCAGCGGACAGGGGAACACTGAAGCTTTCTTT.

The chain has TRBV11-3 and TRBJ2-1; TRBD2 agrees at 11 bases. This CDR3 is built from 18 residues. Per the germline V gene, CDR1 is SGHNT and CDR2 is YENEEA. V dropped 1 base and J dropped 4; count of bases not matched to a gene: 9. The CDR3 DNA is TGTGCCAGCAGCTTAGTTGGAGGACTAGCGGGTCTTTACAATGAGCAGTTCTTC. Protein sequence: CASSLVGGLAGLYNEQFF.

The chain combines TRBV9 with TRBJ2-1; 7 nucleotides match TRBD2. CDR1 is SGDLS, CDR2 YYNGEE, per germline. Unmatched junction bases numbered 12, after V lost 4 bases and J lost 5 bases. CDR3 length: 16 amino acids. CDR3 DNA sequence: TGTGCCAGCAGCCCGGAGGGCGGGACTACACACAATGAGCAGTTCTTC. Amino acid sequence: CASSPEGGTTHNEQFF.

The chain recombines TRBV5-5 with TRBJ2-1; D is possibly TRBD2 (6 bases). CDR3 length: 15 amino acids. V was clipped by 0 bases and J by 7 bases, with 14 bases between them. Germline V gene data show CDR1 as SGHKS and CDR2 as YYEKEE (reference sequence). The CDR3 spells CASSLDGRDWNEQFF. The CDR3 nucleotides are TGTGCCAGCAGCTTGGACGGTCGGGACTGGAATGAGCAGTTCTTC.

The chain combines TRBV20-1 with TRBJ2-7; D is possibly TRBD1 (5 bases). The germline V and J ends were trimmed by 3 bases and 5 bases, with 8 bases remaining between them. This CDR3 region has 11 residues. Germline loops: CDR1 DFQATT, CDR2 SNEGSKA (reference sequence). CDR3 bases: TGCAGTGCTAGTCCCAGGGACGAGCAGTACTTC. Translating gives CSASPRDEQYF.

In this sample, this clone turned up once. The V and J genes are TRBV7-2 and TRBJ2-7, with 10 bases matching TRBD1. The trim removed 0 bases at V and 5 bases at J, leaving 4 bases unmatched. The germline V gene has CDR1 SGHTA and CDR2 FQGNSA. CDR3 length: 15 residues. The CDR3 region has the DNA TGTGCCAGCAGCTTAGCCGGGACAGGGGAACACGAGCAGTACTTC. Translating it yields CASSLAGTGEHEQYF.

As DNA, the CDR3 is TGTGCCAGTAGCTCGCTAGCGGGACAGAGCAATCAGCCCCAGCATTTT. It yields the protein CASSSLAGQSNQPQHF. J is TRBJ1-5 and V is TRBV19; 7 nucleotides match TRBD1. CDR3 length: 16 residues. V was clipped by 6 bases and J by 1 base; unmatched bases: 9. Germline assignment: CDR1 LNHDA and CDR2 SQIVND (reference sequence).

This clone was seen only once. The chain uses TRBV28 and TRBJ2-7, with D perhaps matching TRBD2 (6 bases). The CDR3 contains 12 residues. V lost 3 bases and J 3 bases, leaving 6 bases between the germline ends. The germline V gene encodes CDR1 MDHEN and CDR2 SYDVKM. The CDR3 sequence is CASSFSGYEQYF. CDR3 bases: TGTGCCAGCAGTTTTAGCGGCTACGAGCAGTACTTC.

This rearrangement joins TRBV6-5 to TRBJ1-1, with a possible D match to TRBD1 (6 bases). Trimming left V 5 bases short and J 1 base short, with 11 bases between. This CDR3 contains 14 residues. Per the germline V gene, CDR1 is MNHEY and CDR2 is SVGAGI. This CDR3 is CASSRRTENTEAFF. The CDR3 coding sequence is TGTGCCAGCAGTCGTCGGACAGAGAACACTGAAGCTTTCTTT.

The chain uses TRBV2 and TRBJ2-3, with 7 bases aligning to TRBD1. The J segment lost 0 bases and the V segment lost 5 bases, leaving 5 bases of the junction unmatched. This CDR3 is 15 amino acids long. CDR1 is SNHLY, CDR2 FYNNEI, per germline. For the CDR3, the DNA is TGTGCCAGCAGTCAACAGGGGTCTAGCACAGATACGCAGTATTTT. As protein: CASSQQGSSTDTQYF.

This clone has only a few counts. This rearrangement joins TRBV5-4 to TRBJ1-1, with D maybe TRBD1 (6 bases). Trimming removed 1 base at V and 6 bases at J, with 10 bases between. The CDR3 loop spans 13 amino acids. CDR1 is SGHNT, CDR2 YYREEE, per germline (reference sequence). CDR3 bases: TGTGCCAGCAGCTTGTTGGACAGACCTGAAGCTTTCTTT. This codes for CASSLLDRPEAFF.

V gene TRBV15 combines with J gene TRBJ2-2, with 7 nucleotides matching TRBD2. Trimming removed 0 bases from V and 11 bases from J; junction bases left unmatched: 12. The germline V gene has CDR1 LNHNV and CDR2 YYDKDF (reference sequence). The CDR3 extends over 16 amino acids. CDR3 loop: CATSRDPLAVTFELFF. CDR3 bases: TGTGCCACCAGCAGAGATCCGCTAGCGGTTACTTTCGAGCTGTTTTTT.

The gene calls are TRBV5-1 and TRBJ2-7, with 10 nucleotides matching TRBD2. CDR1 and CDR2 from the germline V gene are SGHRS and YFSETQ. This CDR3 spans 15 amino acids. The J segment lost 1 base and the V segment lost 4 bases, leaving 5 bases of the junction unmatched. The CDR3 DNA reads TGCGCCAGCAGCCCTGTAGCGGGAGGATCCTACGAGCAGTACTTC. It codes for CASSPVAGGSYEQYF.

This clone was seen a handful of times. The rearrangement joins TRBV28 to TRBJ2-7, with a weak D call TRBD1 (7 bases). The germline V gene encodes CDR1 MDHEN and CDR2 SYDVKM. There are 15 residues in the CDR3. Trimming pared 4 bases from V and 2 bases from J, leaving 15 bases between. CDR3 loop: CASSSRDRTPYEQYF. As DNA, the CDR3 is TGTGCCAGCAGTTCGCGGGACAGAACTCCCTACGAGCAGTACTTC.

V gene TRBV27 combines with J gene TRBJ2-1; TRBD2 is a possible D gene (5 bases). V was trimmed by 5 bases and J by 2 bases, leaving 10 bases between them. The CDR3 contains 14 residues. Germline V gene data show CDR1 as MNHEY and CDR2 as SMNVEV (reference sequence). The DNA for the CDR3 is TGTGCCAGCAGTGCAAGGGAGACCTACAATGAGCAGTTCTTC. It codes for CASSARETYNEQFF.

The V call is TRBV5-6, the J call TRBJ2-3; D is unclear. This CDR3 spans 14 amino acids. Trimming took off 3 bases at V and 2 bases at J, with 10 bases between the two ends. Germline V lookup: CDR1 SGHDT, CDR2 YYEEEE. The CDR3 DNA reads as TGTGCCAGCAGCTCACCAGGAATCACAGATACGCAGTATTTT. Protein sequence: CASSSPGITDTQYF.

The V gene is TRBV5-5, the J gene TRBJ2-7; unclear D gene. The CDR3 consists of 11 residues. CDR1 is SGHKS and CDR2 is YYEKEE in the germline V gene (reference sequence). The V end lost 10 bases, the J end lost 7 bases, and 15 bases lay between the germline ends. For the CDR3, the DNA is TGTGCCTCTACCGGGTCTCGGGAGCAGTACTTC. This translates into CASTGSREQYF. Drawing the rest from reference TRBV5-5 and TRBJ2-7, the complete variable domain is DAGVTQSPTHLIKTRGQQVTLRCSPISGHKSVSWYQQVLGQGPQFIFQYYEKEERGRGNFPDRFSARQFPNYSSELNVNALLLGDSALYLCASTGSREQYFGPGTRLTVT.

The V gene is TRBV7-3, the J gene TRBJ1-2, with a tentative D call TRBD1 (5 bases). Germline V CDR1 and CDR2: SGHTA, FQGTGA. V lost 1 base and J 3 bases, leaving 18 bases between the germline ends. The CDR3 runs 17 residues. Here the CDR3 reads CASSLNSAPAGHYGYTF. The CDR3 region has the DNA TGTGCCAGCAGCTTAAATTCAGCCCCGGCAGGGCACTATGGCTACACCTTC.

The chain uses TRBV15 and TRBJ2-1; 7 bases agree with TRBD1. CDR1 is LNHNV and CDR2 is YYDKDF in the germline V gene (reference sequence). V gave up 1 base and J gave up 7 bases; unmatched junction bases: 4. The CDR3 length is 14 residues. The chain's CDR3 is CATSRGTGGNEQFF. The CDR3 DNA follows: TGTGCCACCAGCAGAGGGACAGGAGGTAATGAGCAGTTCTTC.

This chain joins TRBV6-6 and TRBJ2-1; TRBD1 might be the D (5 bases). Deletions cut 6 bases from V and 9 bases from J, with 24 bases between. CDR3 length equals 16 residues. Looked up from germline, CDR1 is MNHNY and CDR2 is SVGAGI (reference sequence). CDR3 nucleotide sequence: TGTGCCAGCAGGGCCTTCCGGACATCTTGGGTTGGTGAGCAGTTCTTC. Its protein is CASRAFRTSWVGEQFF.

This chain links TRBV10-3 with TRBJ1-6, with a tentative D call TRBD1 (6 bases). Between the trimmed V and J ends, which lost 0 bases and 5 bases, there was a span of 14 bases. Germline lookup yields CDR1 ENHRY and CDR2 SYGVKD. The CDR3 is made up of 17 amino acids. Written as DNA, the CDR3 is TGTGCCATCAGTGAGTCGACCGAGCAGGGGAATAATTCACCCCTCCACTTT. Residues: CAISESTEQGNNSPLHF.

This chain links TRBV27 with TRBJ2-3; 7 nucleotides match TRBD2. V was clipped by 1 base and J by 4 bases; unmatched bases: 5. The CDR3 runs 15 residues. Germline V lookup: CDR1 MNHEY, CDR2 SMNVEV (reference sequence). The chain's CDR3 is CASSLYTGGADTQYF. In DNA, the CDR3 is TGTGCCAGCAGTTTATATACGGGAGGCGCAGATACGCAGTATTTT.